Presented here are 25 T cell receptor beta chains from one specimen sequenced in a study of Ad26.COV2.S vaccination and SARS-CoV-2 variants (dated by TCRdb to about 2021). The treatment or condition label on this specimen signifies: roughly 20 received Ad26.COV2.S at low or high dose, single or two shots; 5 received placebo; per-sample allocation not given. For vaccine and placebo recipients, repertoires were sequenced using samples collected on day 63 after the first injection. The library came from the immunoSEQ multiplex PCR assay. TCRdb took this table from immuneACCESS and kept in-frame rearrangements with V and J called. Such tables lack part of the clones; where checked against another copy, unresolved V genes explain under half of the gap, and the rest is unexplained. The sample contains a few hundred thousand clones, over 75% of them found a single time. The leading ten clones occupy around 2% of the sample.

The sequences come from peripheral blood, collected in a trial of Ad26.COV2.S vaccine versus placebo. The receptors come from a person between 18 and 60 years old who received the Ad26.COV2.S COVID-19 vaccine or a placebo.

The sample holds one count of this clone. This rearrangement joins TRBV6-5 to TRBJ2-1, with D unresolved. The CDR3 sequence is 15 residues long. Trimming took off 5 bases at V and 0 bases at J, with 11 bases between the two ends. Per the germline V gene, CDR1 is MNHEY and CDR2 is SVGAGI. The CDR3 spells CASSHLKGSYNEQFF. DNA for the CDR3: TGTGCCAGCAGTCATCTTAAGGGCTCCTACAATGAGCAGTTCTTC.

The chain joins TRBV2 to TRBJ1-3; D is ambiguous. This CDR3 comprises 15 residues. V was trimmed by 6 bases and J by 0 bases, leaving 12 bases between them. Looked up from germline, CDR1 is SNHLY and CDR2 is FYNNEI. CDR3 loop: CASRPLEFSGNTIYF. As DNA, the CDR3 is TGTGCCAGCAGGCCATTAGAGTTCTCTGGAAACACCATATATTTT. The full variable domain, with the rest looked up from reference TRBV2 and TRBJ1-3, is EPEVTQTPSHQVTQMGQEVILRCVPISNHLYFYWYRQILGQKVEFLVSFYNNEISEKSEIFDDQFSVERPDGSNFTLKIRSTKLEDSAMYFCASRPLEFSGNTIYFGEGSWLTVV.

The chain has TRBV5-4 and TRBJ1-2, with 9 bases fitting TRBD1. Germline CDR1 SGHNT, CDR2 YYREEE (reference sequence). With V trimmed by 4 bases and J by 6 bases, 10 bases remained unmatched. There are 15 residues in the CDR3. The CDR3 DNA reads as TGTGCCAGCAGCCGCGAAAACAGGGGGCCCAATGGCTACACCTTC. Translated, it gives CASSRENRGPNGYTF.

Details on this clone: Other DNA sequences in this sample translate to the same CDR3. This sequence joins TRBV7-8 and TRBJ1-2; TRBD1 is a possible D gene (6 bases). Trimming left V 5 bases short and J 4 bases short, with 11 bases between. This CDR3 is 13 amino acids long. The germline gives CDR1 SGHVS, CDR2 FQNEAQ. CDR3 in amino acids: CASSPTRGYGYTF. CDR3 bases: TGTGCCAGCAGCCCGACCAGGGGCTATGGCTACACCTTC.

This clone was found once. The chain has TRBV6-5 and TRBJ2-7; D is unclear. V lost 5 bases, J lost 4 bases, and 6 bases lay in between. The CDR3 sequence is 11 residues long. Germline V CDR1 and CDR2: MNHEY, SVGAGI. CDR3 residues: CASSTPYEQYF. The CDR3 nucleotides are TGTGCCAGCAGTACTCCTTACGAGCAGTACTTC.

This chain connects TRBV3-1 (or the pseudogene TRBV3-2) to TRBJ1-1, with D possibly TRBD1 on 5 matching bases. The CDR3 sequence is 16 residues long. V was clipped by 2 bases and J by 0 bases, with 13 bases between them. Per germline, CDR1 LGHDT and CDR2 YNNKEL (reference sequence). The CDR3 DNA reads as TGTGCCAGCAGCCAATTCACCCAGGGCCTGAACACTGAAGCTTTCTTT. Amino acids: CASSQFTQGLNTEAFF.

The chain links TRBV16 to TRBJ1-1, with no clear D. There are 16 residues in the CDR3. The germline CDR1 and CDR2 sequences are KGHSY and FQNENV. V lost 2 bases, J lost 1 base, and 14 bases lay in between. The CDR3 region is CASSQLGRGTNTEAFF. The CDR3 bases are TGTGCCAGCAGCCAACTCGGACGGGGAACGAACACTGAAGCTTTCTTT.

The chain combines TRBV10-2 with TRBJ2-5, with D uncertain. Looked up from germline, CDR1 is WSHSY and CDR2 is SAAADI. Trimming removed 2 bases at V and 1 base at J, with 8 bases between. This CDR3 has 14 amino acids. This CDR3 is CASSERNAQETQYF. Written as DNA, the CDR3 is TGCGCCAGCAGTGAGAGGAACGCCCAAGAGACCCAGTACTTC.

The chain has TRBV28 and TRBJ1-5, with no clear D. V was trimmed by 0 bases and J by 7 bases, leaving 7 bases between them. Germline lookup yields CDR1 MDHEN and CDR2 SYDVKM. The CDR3 has 13 amino acids. The CDR3: CASSLWSSQPQHF. CDR3 sequence (DNA): TGTGCCAGCAGTTTATGGTCCAGCCAGCCCCAGCATTTT.

The V call is TRBV6-5, the J call TRBJ1-6, with D possibly matching TRBD1 (5 bases). Trimming took off 8 bases at V and 8 bases at J, with 13 bases between the two ends. Germline V gene sequence: CDR1 MNHEY, CDR2 SVGAGI. CDR3 length: 13 amino acids. The CDR3 protein is CASRQGGDSPLHF. CDR3 nucleotide sequence: TGTGCCAGCCGGCAGGGAGGGGATTCACCCCTCCACTTT.

The J gene is TRBJ2-2, the V gene TRBV27; 13 bases line up with TRBD2. Trimming took 5 bases from V and 6 from J; bases not matched to a gene: 9. Looked up from germline, CDR1 is MNHEY and CDR2 is SMNVEV (reference sequence). This CDR3 contains 17 residues. The CDR3 sequence: CASSVGLAGDRAGELFF. The CDR3 region has the DNA TGTGCCAGCAGTGTTGGACTAGCGGGAGATAGAGCCGGGGAGCTGTTTTTT.

The V call is TRBV19, the J call TRBJ2-7, with TRBD2 identical over 12 bases. V lost 3 bases and J lost 7; bases outside the gene matches: 7. This CDR3 is 15 amino acids long. CDR1 is LNHDA and CDR2 is SQIVND in the germline V gene (reference sequence). CDR3 DNA: TGTGCCAGTAGTATTCGGACTAGCGGGATGGGTGAGCAGTACTTC. Its translation is CASSIRTSGMGEQYF.

The chain is built from TRBV15 and TRBJ2-7; D gene ambiguous. Germline V CDR1 and CDR2: LNHNV, YYDKDF (reference sequence). Deletions cut 3 bases from V and 0 bases from J, with 9 bases between. There are 14 residues in the CDR3. The CDR3 coding sequence is TGTGCCACCAGCAGTTTCACAGACTCCTACGAGCAGTACTTC. Translating it yields CATSSFTDSYEQYF.

The chain employs TRBV27 and TRBJ1-1, with 10 nucleotides matching TRBD1. V trimming: 5 bases; J trimming: 4 bases; junction bases outside the gene matches: 10. This CDR3 has 16 amino acids. The germline CDR1 and CDR2 sequences are MNHEY and SMNVEV (reference sequence). The CDR3 nucleotides are TGTGCCAGCAGTCCCATGGATCGACAGGGGGCCACTGAAGCTTTCTTT. Its translation is CASSPMDRQGATEAFF.

This chain connects TRBV4-1 to TRBJ1-2, with TRBD1 matching over 9 bases. Germline V gives CDR1 MGHRA, CDR2 YSYEKL. V trimming: 3 bases; J trimming: 3 bases; junction bases outside the gene matches: 5. The CDR3 contains 15 residues. The CDR3 region is CASSQRDRDYYGYTF. In nucleotides, the CDR3 is TGCGCCAGCAGCCAGAGGGACAGGGATTACTATGGCTACACCTTC.

V gene TRBV10-3 combines with J gene TRBJ2-3; the D gene is possibly TRBD1 (10 bases). Germline values: CDR1 ENHRY, CDR2 SYGVKD. Between the trimmed V and J ends, which lost 8 bases and 2 bases, there was a span of 35 bases. The CDR3 length is 21 residues. The CDR3 DNA sequence: TGTGCCATCTCACGGCCCCCTCCTGGACAGGGGGGACTAGCTAACACAGATACGCAGTATTTT. Translating gives CAISRPPPGQGGLANTDTQYF.

This clone was seen only once. The chain combines TRBV19 with TRBJ2-5; D unclear. V gave up 3 bases and J gave up 5 bases, with 10 bases separating them. This CDR3 is built from 13 residues. Germline V CDR1 and CDR2: LNHDA, SQIVND (reference sequence). The CDR3 region has the DNA TGTGCCAGTAGTATTGGGGTTGTGGAGACCCAGTACTTC. It translates to CASSIGVVETQYF. Using reference TRBV19 and TRBJ2-5 for the parts outside the CDR3, the full variable domain is DGGITQSPKYLFRKEGQNVTLSCEQNLNHDAMYWYRQDPGQGLRLIYYSQIVNDFQKGDIAEGYSVSREKKESFPLTVTSAQKNPTAFYLCASSIGVVETQYFGPGTRLLVL.

A word on this clone: The sample carries other DNA sequences with the same CDR3. The V gene is TRBV7-9, the J gene TRBJ1-1; D gene unclear. The CDR3 contains 14 residues. Per the germline V gene, CDR1 is SEHNR and CDR2 is FQNEAQ (reference sequence). V was trimmed by 4 bases and J by 1 base, leaving 10 bases between them. CDR3 bases: TGTGCCAGCAGCTCCGGACGGACGAACACTGAAGCTTTCTTT. Its protein product is CASSSGRTNTEAFF.

The V and J genes are TRBV19 and TRBJ2-2, with a tentative D call TRBD2 (6 bases). CDR3 length equals 15 residues. V lost 1 base, J lost 6 bases, and 12 bases lay in between. Per germline, CDR1 LNHDA and CDR2 SQIVND (reference sequence). The CDR3 region has the DNA TGTGCCAGTAGTATAGGGGGAGGCTTGCCCGGGGAGCTGTTTTTT. Its translation: CASSIGGGLPGELFF.

The chain employs TRBV24-1 and TRBJ2-1; 9 bases match TRBD2. CDR3 length: 17 residues. From germline, CDR1 is KGHDR and CDR2 SFDVKD. The V segment lost 5 bases and the J segment 3 bases; nucleotides outside the gene matches: 10. The CDR3 sequence: CATSGLGREGSYNEQFF. CDR3 in DNA: TGTGCCACCAGTGGCCTCGGGCGGGAGGGTAGCTACAATGAGCAGTTCTTC.

The DNA of the CDR3 is TGTGCCAGCAGTCTAACCACCACCTACGAGCAGTACTTC. This encodes CASSLTTTYEQYF. V is TRBV27 and J is TRBJ2-7; D is unresolved. Germline V gene lookup returns CDR1 MNHEY and CDR2 SMNVEV (reference sequence). V was clipped by 5 bases and J by 2 bases, with 10 bases between them. CDR3 length: 13 amino acids.

This clone was seen once. The chain has TRBV27 and TRBJ2-5; 7 bases are shared with TRBD2. Germline CDR1 and CDR2: MNHEY and SMNVEV (reference sequence). The CDR3 contains 15 residues. V was pared by 6 bases and J by 4 bases, with 11 bases of the junction left unmatched. CDR3 DNA sequence: TGTGCCAGCAGCTCCTTTTGGGGGGAGGGAGAGACCCAGTACTTC. As protein: CASSSFWGEGETQYF.

The chain employs TRBV4-3 and TRBJ1-5; 7 bases are shared with TRBD1. CDR3 length: 13 residues. J lost 4 bases, V lost 3 bases, and 0 bases had no gene match. Germline CDR1 is LGHNA and CDR2 is YSLEER. This CDR3 is CASSQTGNQPQHF. CDR3 sequence (DNA): TGCGCCAGCAGCCAGACAGGGAATCAGCCCCAGCATTTT.

This sequence joins TRBV18 and TRBJ1-1, with D unresolved. Per the germline V gene, CDR1 is KGHSH and CDR2 is LQKENI. V shed 4 bases and J shed 0 bases, with 6 bases lying between them. CDR3 length equals 13 residues. The CDR3 here is CASSQTLNTEAFF. In nucleotides, the CDR3 is TGTGCCAGCTCACAGACTCTGAACACTGAAGCTTTCTTT.

The chain carries TRBV28 and TRBJ2-7, with 8 bases lining up with TRBD1. Germline V gene lookup returns CDR1 MDHEN and CDR2 SYDVKM. V dropped 10 bases and J dropped 5; count of bases not matched to a gene: 7. This CDR3 has 12 amino acids. The CDR3 is CATTGGTHEQYF. CDR3 sequence (DNA): TGTGCCACCACAGGGGGGACCCACGAGCAGTACTTC.